This T cell receptor beta chain was identified during a study of identical twins. TCRdb called the 5' RACE reads again in MiXCR, with one record for every CDR3 protein. The sample lists around 290,000 distinct CDR3 sequences; 8% to 9.5% were seen once. CDR1 and CDR2 (germline): MNHEY, SMNVEV (reference sequence). CDR3 length equals 17 residues. V was cut by 2 bases and J by 0 bases, with 13 bases left in between. This clonotype has just one count. Antigen specificity is unknown. Study-level results: Rather than following the same donors, the conclusions depended on cross-sectional statistical analysis. Because invariant MAIT and iNKT cells could be present, zero-insertion analyses could be partly confounded.

The data were also submitted as part of a second study, on yellow fever vaccine responses in identical twins.

This receptor was obtained from a woman between 18 and 30 years old in good health. The specimen was CD8+ T cells sorted from blood. The gene calls are TRBV27 and TRBJ2-2, with D unresolved. The CDR3, as DNA: TGTGCCAGCAGTTTAAACACTCTGACATCGAACACCGGGGAGCTGTTTTTT. Translated: CASSLNTLTSNTGELFF.